The 5 T cell receptor beta chains given below trace back to one sample, sequenced in a study of blood T cell repertoires in COVID-19 (dated by TCRdb to the early 2020s). Libraries came from the immunoSEQ multiplex PCR assay. TCRdb provides this immuneACCESS table in a form limited to in-frame rearrangements. Some clones are lacking; in checked studies, under half of them reflect an unresolved V gene, and why the rest are absent is not known. For this sample the table gives 200,000 to 300,000 clones, of which approximately 86% were detected only once. Jointly, the top ten make up roughly 4.9% of the sample. The source material was peripheral blood. All receptors derive from a woman aged 60-75 years with COVID-19, enrolled during active disease.

The chain combines TRBV15 with TRBJ2-2, with TRBD2 matching over 7 bases. Germline V gives CDR1 LNHNV, CDR2 YYDKDF (reference sequence). The CDR3 has 16 amino acids. J lost 5 bases, V lost 3 bases, and 9 bases had no gene match. The CDR3 sequence: CATSREWREWTGELFF. In DNA, the CDR3 is TGTGCCACCAGCAGGGAATGGCGGGAGTGGACCGGGGAGCTGTTTTTT.

This sequence joins TRBV7-9 and TRBJ1-3; 10 bases match TRBD1. Germline V gene sequence: CDR1 SEHNR, CDR2 FQNEAQ (reference sequence). With 5 bases clipped from V and 3 bases from J, the junction kept 4 bases outside the gene matches. The CDR3 is made up of 15 amino acids. CDR3 bases: TGTGCCAGCAGCCGGACAGGGGGAGGTGGAAACACCATATATTTT. Its protein product is CASSRTGGGGNTIYF.

This clone was seen just once. This sequence joins TRBV9 and TRBJ2-1, with 8 nucleotides matching TRBD1. The V gene end was trimmed by 0 bases and the J gene end by 7 bases; junction bases not matched to a gene: 6. Per the germline V gene, CDR1 is SGDLS and CDR2 is YYNGEE. The CDR3 has 15 amino acids. The CDR3 nucleotides are TGTGCCAGCAGCGTAGCAGGACAGGGTTTGAATGAGCAGTTCTTC. It codes for CASSVAGQGLNEQFF. Based on the CDR3 plus reference TRBV9 and TRBJ2-1, the full variable domain is DSGVTQTPKHLITATGQRVTLRCSPRSGDLSVYWYQQSLDQGLQFLIQYYNGEERAKGNILERFSAQQFPDLHSELNLSSLELGDSALYFCASSVAGQGLNEQFFGPGTRLTVL.

Only one count was recorded for this clone. This chain connects TRBV30 to TRBJ1-2, with 8 bases that match TRBD1. Germline assignment: CDR1 GTSNPN and CDR2 SVGIG (reference sequence). This CDR3 comprises 13 residues. V shed 3 bases, J shed 5 bases, and the junction held 5 bases outside the gene matches. The CDR3: CAWSRDRPYGYTF. The CDR3 bases are TGTGCCTGGAGCCGGGACAGGCCTTATGGCTACACCTTC.

The chain uses TRBV5-6 and TRBJ2-7, with TRBD2 matching 7 bases. The length of the CDR3 is 16 residues. The germline gives CDR1 SGHDT, CDR2 YYEEEE. The trim removed 0 bases at V and 3 bases at J, leaving 9 bases unmatched. The CDR3 reads CASSLVLGGGVYEQYF. CDR3 nucleotide sequence: TGTGCCAGCAGCTTGGTCCTCGGGGGAGGGGTCTACGAGCAGTACTTC.